This record looks at one T cell receptor beta chain sequence and its context. This sample stems from a study of blood T cell repertoires in COVID-19. The germline CDR1 and CDR2 sequences are GTSNPN and SVGIG (reference sequence). Trimming took 3 bases from V and 6 from J, leaving 15 bases between them. The CDR3 spans 13 residues. Profiling relied on immunoSEQ multiplex PCR, and the TCRdb table lists in-frame clones only, not all of them. The sample yields around 100,000 clones, 91% seen once. This chain links TRBV30 with TRBJ2-7; perhaps TRBD2 as D (6 bases). Specimen: peripheral blood. The receptor was derived from a man aged 50-59 years with active COVID-19. CDR3 loop: CAWSSTSNFEQYV. CDR3 nucleotides: TGTGCCTGGAGCTCGACTAGTAACTTCGAGCAGTACGTC.